In this sample, the clone carrying this TCR beta chain turned up a few times. The sample originates from a study of blood T cell repertoires in COVID-19. Overall study context: COVID-19 samples from acute and convalescent phases originated in the United States, Italy and Spain.

With 0 bases removed from V and 4 bases from J, the gap between germline ends came to 5 bases. The CDR3 is 13 amino acids. CDR1 is LNHDA, CDR2 SQIVND, per germline (reference sequence). Those enrolled, adults aged 18 to 89 years, came from about two dozen US areas. Per the original methods: The assay estimated nucleated cells by amplifying reference gene primers. TCRdb keeps only in-frame clones here, not all; method: immunoSEQ multiplex PCR. V, J and clone size are taken as reported in that table, and D and trimming were inferred from the DNA itself. The repertoire holds about 150,000 clones, around four fifths seen once, with around 6.2% in the top ten.

The sample consisted of PBMCs or T cells enriched from blood (not recorded which). This sequence joins TRBV19 and TRBJ2-3, with D maybe TRBD2 (5 bases). This sequence was found in a woman aged 35 to 49 who had recovered from COVID-19. The CDR3 sequence is CASSIERADTQYF. The DNA for the CDR3 is TGTGCCAGTAGTATAGAGAGGGCAGATACGCAGTATTTT.